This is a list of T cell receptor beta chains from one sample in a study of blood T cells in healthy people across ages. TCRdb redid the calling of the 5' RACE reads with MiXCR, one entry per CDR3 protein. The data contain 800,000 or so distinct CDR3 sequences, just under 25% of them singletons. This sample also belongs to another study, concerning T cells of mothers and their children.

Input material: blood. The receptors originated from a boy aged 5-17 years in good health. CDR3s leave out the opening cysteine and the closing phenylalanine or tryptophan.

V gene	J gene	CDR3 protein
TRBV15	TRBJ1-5	ATSRDQGPVFPQH
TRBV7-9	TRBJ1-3	ASSLYAVSSGNTIY
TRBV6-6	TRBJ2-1	ASRDVYNEQF
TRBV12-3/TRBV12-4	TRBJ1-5	ASSRIDQPQH
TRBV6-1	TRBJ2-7	ASSENYYEQY
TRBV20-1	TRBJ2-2	SARDDQGFSTGELF
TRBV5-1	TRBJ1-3	ASSGDGSSGNTIY
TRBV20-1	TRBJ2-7	SARGGTETYEQY
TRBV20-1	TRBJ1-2	SATSPDRVQIYT
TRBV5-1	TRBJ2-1	ASSLEREGYNEQF
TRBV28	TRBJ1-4	ASSEQARGEKLF
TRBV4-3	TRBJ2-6	ASSQVSGTGANVLT
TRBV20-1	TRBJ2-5	SASERRGLETQY
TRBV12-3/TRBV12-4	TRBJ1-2	ASSHSASPKPYGYT
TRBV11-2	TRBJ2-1	ASSTDRGTYNEQF
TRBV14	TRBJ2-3	ASSVGGQSTDTQY
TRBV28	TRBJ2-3	ASSWGGRASDTQY
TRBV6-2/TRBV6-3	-	ASSYTGGSFKGGEQY
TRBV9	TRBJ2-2	ASSVAPNTGELF
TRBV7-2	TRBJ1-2	ASSFDRDYGYT
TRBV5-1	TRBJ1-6	ASSFGAGNSPLH
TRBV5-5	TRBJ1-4	ASRVTGQDNEKLF
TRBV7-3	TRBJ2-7	ASSSLAGGNEQY
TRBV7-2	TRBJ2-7	ASSPLGPDPAF
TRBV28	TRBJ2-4	ASGLGTGGKNIQY
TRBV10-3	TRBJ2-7	AISERTDSYEQY
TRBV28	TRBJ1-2	ASSFPGQVTNYGYT
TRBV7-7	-	ASSPRRGHEQF
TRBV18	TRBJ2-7	ASSPTTGGEQY
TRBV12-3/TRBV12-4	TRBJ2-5	ASSFLTGGQETQY
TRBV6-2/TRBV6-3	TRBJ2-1	ASSYSTLAGGPPEQF
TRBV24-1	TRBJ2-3	ATTGQSGSTDTQY
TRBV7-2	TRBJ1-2	ASSSNPGDGYT
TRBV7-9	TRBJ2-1	ASSSPRQGTLYEQF
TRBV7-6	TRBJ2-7	ASSPREGEQY
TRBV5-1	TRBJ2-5	ASSLAADEETQY
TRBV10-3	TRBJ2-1	AISGLSGMNYNEQF
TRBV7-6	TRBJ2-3	ASSYSGSSADTQY
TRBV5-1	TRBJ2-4	ASSPGPALAKNIQY
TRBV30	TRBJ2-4	AWSVMGEMPTLKNIQY
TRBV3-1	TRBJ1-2	ASSQATGTDRYGYT
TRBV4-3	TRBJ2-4	ASSQDRWENHIQY
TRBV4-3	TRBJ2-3	ASSQATADTQY
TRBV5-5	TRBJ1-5	ASSRNPVGNQSQH
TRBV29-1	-	SALNGATYEQY
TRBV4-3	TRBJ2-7	ASSQLHQPPGEQY
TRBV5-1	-	ASSLTGGSGEQY
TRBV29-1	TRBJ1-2	SVEQGSGYT
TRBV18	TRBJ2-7	ASSPGRGASYEQY